Each of the 24 T cell receptor beta chains below was sequenced from the same sample in a study of T-cell memory formation after mild COVID-19. TCRdb called the 5' RACE reads again in MiXCR, with one record for every CDR3 protein. Here the sample spans approximately 500,000 distinct CDR3 sequences, around a quarter being singletons. The sample was PBMCs or a T cell subset sorted from them (not recorded which). These receptor sequences come from an adult woman who had mild COVID-19 (a few samples of this study predate the infection). Cell type and time point are not known.

The chain carries TRBV24-1 and TRBJ2-5; TRBD1 agrees at 9 bases. In germline, CDR1 is KGHDR, CDR2 SFDVKD. The CDR3 has 17 amino acids. The junction had 10 bases not matched to a gene; V was cut back by 2 bases and J by 4 bases. CDR3: CATSDWGTGTGPETQYF. The CDR3 bases are TGTGCCACCAGTGATTGGGGTACCGGGACAGGGCCAGAGACCCAGTACTTC.

V is TRBV5-1 and J is TRBJ1-6, with 9 bases that match TRBD1. The CDR3 runs 15 residues. Germline loops: CDR1 SGHRS, CDR2 YFSETQ. The V gene end was trimmed by 0 bases and the J gene end by 14 bases; junction bases not matched to a gene: 9. In DNA form, the CDR3 reads TGCGCCAGCAGCTTGGAAGGGACAGGGTTGAGAACCCTCCACTTT. Its translation is CASSLEGTGLRTLHF.

This clonotype was counted between two and nine times. This sequence joins TRBV7-9 and TRBJ2-5, with 8 bases aligning to TRBD2. This CDR3 has 17 residues. Per the germline V gene, CDR1 is SEHNR and CDR2 is FQNEAQ (reference sequence). V was pared by 1 base and J by 4 bases, with 11 bases of the junction left unmatched. The CDR3 DNA is TGTGCCAGCAGCTTAGAGGAGGTCTTTGCGGGGGGAGAGACCCAGTACTTC. Its protein is CASSLEEVFAGGETQYF.

The V gene is TRBV9, the J gene TRBJ2-7, with 8 bases that match TRBD2. This CDR3 contains 15 residues. After removal of 0 bases from V and 3 bases from J, the junction contained 5 bases not matched to a gene. Per germline, CDR1 SGDLS and CDR2 YYNGEE. In DNA, the CDR3 is TGTGCCAGCAGCGTAGGGGATAGCGGGGTCTACGAGCAGTACTTC. Its protein is CASSVGDSGVYEQYF.

This clonotype was counted once. V usage is TRBV7-2 and J usage is TRBJ1-4; 10 bases map to TRBD1. The trim removed 2 bases at V and 8 bases at J, leaving 5 bases unmatched. The CDR3 totals 15 residues. The V gene's germline CDR1 is SGHTA and CDR2 FQGNSA. The CDR3, as DNA: TGTGCCAGCAGCTTACTGGGACAGGGGACGGAAAAACTGTTTTTT. Its translation is CASSLLGQGTEKLFF.

This clonotype has just a few counts. The junction shows a germline mismatch at one end, possibly a read error. J is TRBJ2-4 and V is TRBV4-1; perhaps TRBD1 as D (6 bases). The CDR3 runs 18 residues. Germline CDR1 and CDR2: MGHRA and YSYEKL. CDR3 loop: CASSQGLRGSLAKNIRYF. In nucleotides, the CDR3 is TGCGCCAGCAGCCAAGGTCTTAGGGGGAGCCTAGCCAAAAACATTCGGTACTTC.

This clonotype was seen a few times. The chain recombines TRBV20-1 with TRBJ2-2, with TRBD1 matching over 11 bases. V lost 5 bases and J lost 2; bases outside the gene matches: 4. The CDR3 extends over 15 amino acids. The germline V gene has CDR1 DFQATT and CDR2 SNEGSKA (reference sequence). This CDR3 is CSAGQGAGNTGELFF. DNA for the CDR3: TGCAGTGCTGGACAGGGGGCTGGAAACACCGGGGAGCTGTTTTTT.

This clonotype was seen a few times. This chain uses TRBV12-3 or TRBV12-4 with TRBJ2-5, with 13 bases fitting TRBD2. The trim removed 2 bases at V and 5 bases at J, leaving 8 bases unmatched. CDR3 length: 17 amino acids. CDR3 bases: TGTGCCAGCAGTTTATATGGGACTAGCGGGGAGGCGGAGACCCAGTACTTC. It translates to CASSLYGTSGEAETQYF.

This chain uses TRBV6-5 with TRBJ2-2; TRBD1 matches at 8 bases. CDR1 is MNHEY and CDR2 is SVGAGI in the germline V gene. The CDR3 covers 15 residues. Trimming cost V 6 bases and J 7 bases; bases outside gene matches: 10. CDR3 DNA: TGTGCCAGCAGACGGGACAGGTCTTTGGACGGGGAGCTGTTTTTT. Its protein product is CASRRDRSLDGELFF.

The rearrangement uses TRBV29-1 and TRBJ1-2; TRBD1 might be the D (6 bases). Germline CDR1 SQVTM, CDR2 ANQGSEA. Trimming shortened V by 6 bases and J by 0 bases, and 17 bases separated the two germline ends. CDR3 length: 15 residues. The CDR3 nucleotides read TGCAGCGTAGGTTCACAGGGTGGAGCTAACTATGGCTACACCTTC. Translation: CSVGSQGGANYGYTF.

The chain employs TRBV29-1 and TRBJ1-2; D unresolved. CDR3 length: 11 amino acids. The V and J ends lost 3 bases and 5 bases respectively, with 7 bases between them. Germline V lookup: CDR1 SQVTM, CDR2 ANQGSEA. CDR3 in amino acids: CSVDSVYGYTF. The CDR3 DNA is TGCAGCGTTGACAGCGTTTATGGCTACACCTTC.

This clonotype was seen a handful of times. The chain employs TRBV6-1 and TRBJ2-3, with D unresolved. Germline CDR1 reads MNHNS; CDR2 reads SASEGT. V lost 10 bases and J 2 bases, leaving 1 base between the germline ends. This CDR3 comprises 9 residues. CDR3 in DNA: TGTGCCAACACAGATACGCAGTATTTT. This translates into CANTDTQYF.

The J gene is TRBJ2-7, the V gene TRBV5-5; unclear D gene. V was clipped by 0 bases and J by 6 bases, with 10 bases between them. The CDR3 length is 13 residues. The germline V gene has CDR1 SGHKS and CDR2 YYEKEE (reference sequence). DNA for the CDR3: TGTGCCAGCAGCTTGGTGTTAGCAGGCGAGCAGTACTTC. Protein product: CASSLVLAGEQYF.

The V and J genes are TRBV5-4 and TRBJ2-1; D is possibly TRBD2 (6 bases). Trimming left V 0 bases short and J 2 bases short, with 15 bases between. Germline V CDR1 and CDR2: SGHNT, YYREEE (reference sequence). This CDR3 region has 17 residues. The CDR3 nucleotides are TGTGCCAGCAGCTTGGCGGGTGGCGGGGCGGCCTACAATGAGCAGTTCTTC. This translates into CASSLAGGGAAYNEQFF.

The rearrangement joins TRBV10-3 to TRBJ1-5; D not certain. Germline values: CDR1 ENHRY, CDR2 SYGVKD. Between the trimmed V and J ends, which lost 6 bases and 0 bases, there was a span of 9 bases. The CDR3 is made up of 14 amino acids. The CDR3 DNA follows: TGTGCCATCAGCCGCGAGGATAGCAATCAGCCCCAGCATTTT. Encoded protein: CAISREDSNQPQHF.

This clonotype was counted only a few times. The chain employs TRBV6-6 and TRBJ2-4; D might be TRBD1 (6 bases). The V end was cut by 6 bases, the J end by 3 bases, with 21 bases between. This CDR3 region has 17 residues. In germline, CDR1 is MNHNY, CDR2 SVGAGI (reference sequence). CDR3 region: CASSDQTHRVRKNIQYF. Here the CDR3 DNA reads TGTGCCAGCAGCGACCAGACACACAGGGTCCGCAAAAACATTCAGTACTTC.

This chain links TRBV10-3 with TRBJ2-7, with TRBD2 matching over 8 bases. The V gene end was trimmed by 0 bases and the J gene end by 4 bases; junction bases not matched to a gene: 5. There are 15 residues in the CDR3. Looked up from germline, CDR1 is ENHRY and CDR2 is SYGVKD. The CDR3 coding sequence is TGTGCCATCAGTGAGTCCAGCGGGGGTATTTACGAGCAGTACTTC. Translated: CAISESSGGIYEQYF.

This chain joins TRBV12-5 and TRBJ2-1; D not certain. CDR1 and CDR2 from the germline V gene are LGHNT and FRNRAP. The CDR3 length is 10 residues. Trimming cost V 6 bases and J 12 bases, with 9 bases left between them. CDR3 in DNA: TGTGCTAGTGGCCCTCTCGGGCAGTTCTTC. As protein: CASGPLGQFF.

This chain's CDR3 is CASSQEGDASYNEQFF. The CDR3 DNA reads TGCGCCAGCAGCCAAGAGGGGGACGCATCCTACAATGAGCAGTTCTTC. This rearrangement joins TRBV4-3 to TRBJ2-1; D may match TRBD1 or TRBD2 (5 bases each). This CDR3 is 16 amino acids long. Germline loops: CDR1 LGHNA, CDR2 YSLEER. V was shortened by 0 bases and J by 1 base, with 10 bases between the two germline ends.

This clonotype was detected a few times. The genes are TRBV7-8 and TRBJ2-7; 11 positions match TRBD2. Germline CDR1 SGHVS, CDR2 FQNEAQ. The V segment lost 4 bases and the J segment 2 bases; nucleotides outside the gene matches: 7. This CDR3 is 16 amino acids long. Here the CDR3 DNA reads TGTGCCAGCAGCTCCCACGGGACTAGCGGCACCTACGAGCAGTACTTC. Translating gives CASSSHGTSGTYEQYF.

The chain carries TRBV6-5 and TRBJ2-1; the match to TRBD2 covers 9 bases. The junction had 5 bases not matched to a gene; V was cut back by 3 bases and J by 5 bases. The CDR3 is 15 residues long. The germline CDR1 and CDR2 sequences are MNHEY and SVGAGI. The CDR3 loop reads CASSYSGSSNNEQFF. CDR3 DNA sequence: TGTGCCAGCAGTTATAGCGGGAGCAGTAACAATGAGCAGTTCTTC.

This clonotype was seen many times. The chain joins TRBV12-3 or TRBV12-4 to TRBJ2-7; D ambiguous. Between the trimmed V and J ends, which lost 1 base and 6 bases, there was a span of 4 bases. The CDR3 sequence is 11 residues long. CDR3 DNA sequence: TGTGCCAGCAGTTTAGTTTCCGAGCAGTACTTC. Its protein is CASSLVSEQYF.

The rearrangement joins TRBV7-2 to TRBJ1-5; possibly TRBD1 for D (5 bases). Germline CDR1 and CDR2: SGHTA and FQGNSA. The CDR3 contains 18 residues. Trimming removed 0 bases from V and 6 bases from J, with 21 bases in between. The CDR3 spells CASSLAATVGSGGQPQHF. CDR3 sequence (DNA): TGTGCCAGCAGCTTAGCCGCGACGGTGGGCAGTGGGGGTCAGCCCCAGCATTTT.

The chain uses TRBV28 and TRBJ1-2; possible D gene TRBD1, 6 bases. Germline values: CDR1 MDHEN, CDR2 SYDVKM. The V end lost 2 bases, the J end lost 6 bases, and 16 bases lay between the germline ends. The CDR3 runs to 15 residues. The CDR3 sequence is CASSLNRVPPHGYTF. The CDR3 nucleotides are TGTGCCAGCAGTTTAAACAGGGTTCCCCCGCATGGCTACACCTTC.